The clone carrying this TCR beta chain came up a few times. The germline V gene encodes CDR1 GTSNPN and CDR2 SVGIG (reference sequence). This CDR3 has 14 amino acids. V gave up 3 bases and J gave up 10 bases; unmatched junction bases: 8. The record originates from a study of shared clonotypes between healthy human individuals. Method: immunoSEQ multiplex PCR; TCRdb's copy keeps in-frame clones and lacks some. The table lists millions of clones, approximately 90% of them singletons. Material for sequencing was naive CD4+ T cells sorted from blood. This sample's subset: CD45RA+ positively selected. The TCR comes from a man between 18 and 29 years old in good health. The chain couples TRBV30 to TRBJ1-6; 8 nucleotides agree with TRBD1. The CDR3, as DNA: TGTGCCTGGAGCTTAGATTACAGGGGGTCACCCCTCCACTTT. This gives the protein CAWSLDYRGSPLHF.